The clone carrying this T cell receptor beta chain was recorded a few times. Its cognate antigen is unknown. This table comes from immunoSEQ multiplex PCR, and its TCRdb copy is limited to in-frame clones, with some not included. The profile shows some 130,000 clones, about 92% of them singletons. The data are from a study of graft-versus-host responses after intestinal transplantation. Turning to the study itself: The whole recipient group had anti-thymocyte globulin induction followed by tacrolimus and steroids for roughly 3 years. Findings of the study overall: Early post-transplant HvG declines showed an association with peak circulating GvH clone levels. Detection of GvH clones occurred in recipient marrow, and some had their first appearance in ileum or blood.

The CDR3 consists of 15 residues. CDR1 and CDR2 from the germline V gene are LGHNA and YNFKEQ. Trimming stripped 0 bases from V and 7 bases from J, with 12 bases between. The chain employs TRBV4-2 and TRBJ2-2; D is possibly TRBD2 (5 bases). The TCR was taken from a human donor who received an intestinal transplant. Sequenced material: unstimulated CD4+ T cells sorted from spleen or lymph node cells, taken before intestinal transplant. CDR3 in amino acids: CASSQEVGSVGELFF. The CDR3 DNA reads as TGTGCCAGCAGCCAAGAGGTTGGGAGCGTCGGGGAGCTGTTTTTT.